Following are 24 T cell receptor beta chains from one sample sequenced in a study of T cell clonality in common variable immunodeficiency. Their target antigens are unknown. Clones were read by immunoSEQ multiplex PCR, and TCRdb kept only the in-frame ones, dropping some. The data show 30,000 to 40,000 clones, with none appearing a single time. Study conclusions and caveats: Reportedly, TCR beta sequences from common variable immunodeficiency showed fewer deletions and N-nucleotide insertions.

The sample taken for sequencing was peripheral blood mononuclear cells. The receptors here all came from a human donor with common variable immunodeficiency.

The table lists this clone with a few counts. The CDR3 is cut off 3 residues early in the read; its end comes from the germline J gene. The rearrangement links TRBV6-2 or TRBV6-3 to TRBJ1-1; D perhaps matches TRBD1 (6 bases). The CDR3 covers 17 residues. V was cut by 0 bases and J by 0 bases, with 14 bases left in between. Germline V lookup: CDR1 MNHEY, CDR2 SVGEGT. The CDR3 sequence is CASSYSRDTGMNTEAFF. Partial CDR3 DNA: TGTGCCAGCAGTTACTCCCGGGACACTGGCATGAACACTGAA.

About this clone itself: The sequenced fragment ends 3 residues before the CDR3 boundary, so the rest is inferred from the germline J gene. The chain couples TRBV18 to TRBJ1-4, with 10 bases fitting TRBD1. Looked up from germline, CDR1 is KGHSH and CDR2 is LQKENI. This CDR3 region has 15 residues. The V segment lost 6 bases and the J segment 3 bases; nucleotides outside the gene matches: 4. The CDR3 sequence: CASSTGGASNEKLFF. CDR3 DNA (partial): TGTGCCAGCTCGACAGGGGGCGCGTCTAATGAAAAA.

This clone was seen at least ten times. With the read ending 3 residues before the CDR3 end, the germline J gene is used to fill in that end. The chain joins TRBV5-1 to TRBJ1-6; D may be TRBD1 (5 bases). V lost 2 bases, J lost 6 bases, and 12 bases lay in between. CDR3 length equals 15 residues. The germline CDR1 and CDR2 sequences are SGHRS and YFSETQ. The CDR3 sequence: CASSFEGQPNSPLHF. The sequenced CDR3 bases are TGCGCCAGCAGCTTTGAGGGGCAGCCTAATTCACCC.

This clone was counted at least ten times. The read is 3 residues too short to cover the CDR3 end, so that end is filled in from the germline J gene. The chain combines TRBV19 with TRBJ1-5; the match to TRBD1 covers 10 bases. Trimming removed 3 bases from V and 5 bases from J; junction bases left unmatched: 7. The CDR3 sequence is 16 residues long. The V gene's germline CDR1 is LNHDA and CDR2 SQIVND (reference sequence). The sequenced part of the CDR3 DNA is TGTGCCAGTAGTATCAGGGCCGGGACAGGGGATCAGCCC. It yields the protein CASSIRAGTGDQP. The full CDR3 protein is CASSIRAGTGDQPQHF.

This clone was observed many times. The read finishes 3 residues shy of the CDR3 end, and the germline J gene is used to complete it. The chain carries TRBV19 and TRBJ1-2; 7 nucleotides align to TRBD1. Germline V gives CDR1 LNHDA, CDR2 SQIVND (reference sequence). The length of the CDR3 is 15 residues. V lost 5 bases, J lost 5 bases, and 11 bases stayed unmatched. The CDR3 protein is CASSWTGYHEYGYTF. The DNA read from the CDR3 is TGTGCCAGTAGTTGGACAGGTTATCATGAGTATGGC.

This clone showed up many times. The observed sequence ends 3 residues before the CDR3 terminus, with the missing tail filled in from the germline J gene. The chain joins TRBV6-2 or TRBV6-3 to TRBJ1-5, with D possibly being TRBD1 (6 bases). Looked up from germline, CDR1 is MNHEY and CDR2 is SVGEGT. V was cut by 7 bases and J by 3 bases, with 13 bases left in between. The CDR3 is 14 residues long. CDR3 DNA, as far as it was read: TGTGCCAGCACCGAGCAGGGGAACAATCAGCCC. Translation: CASTEQGNNQP. The full CDR3 sequence reads CASTEQGNNQPQHF.

Concerning this clone itself: With the read ending 3 residues before the CDR3 end, the germline J gene is used to fill in that end. The rearrangement uses TRBV2 and TRBJ2-3; TRBD2 agrees at 10 bases. Germline CDR1 is SNHLY and CDR2 is FYNNEI. The CDR3 runs 15 residues. V lost 4 bases to trimming and J lost 6 bases; unmatched junction nucleotides: 7. CDR3 protein: CASSVVAGGGDTQYF. The sequenced CDR3 bases are TGTGCCAGCAGTGTAGTAGCGGGGGGCGGGGATACG.

This clone has at least ten counts. The read comes to an end 3 residues before the CDR3 does, leaving the germline J gene to fill in the end. The chain is built from TRBV29-1 and TRBJ2-4; possible D gene TRBD1, 5 bases. The V gene's germline CDR1 is SQVTM and CDR2 ANQGSEA. The CDR3 length is 12 residues. The V end lost 4 bases, the J end lost 8 bases, and 12 bases lay between the germline ends. The DNA read from the CDR3 is TGCAGCGTTGTCCTCAGCAGGGACATT. This gives the protein CSVVLSRDI. The CDR3, in full, reads CSVVLSRDIQYF.

To note about this clone: Read coverage stops 3 residues before the CDR3 terminus; the germline J gene supplies the remainder. The chain recombines TRBV19 with TRBJ2-2; weak D call: TRBD2 (6 bases). This CDR3 is built from 14 residues. Per germline, CDR1 LNHDA and CDR2 SQIVND (reference sequence). The germline V and J ends were trimmed by 6 bases and 7 bases, with 15 bases remaining between them. Incomplete CDR3 DNA: TGTGCCAGTAGGGGAGTGGAGGGGTACGGGGAG. Its translation: CASRGVEGYGE. The whole CDR3 sequence reads CASRGVEGYGELFF.

This clone has only a few counts. The read terminates 3 residues ahead of where the CDR3 ends, so the germline J gene completes it. The chain has TRBV7-6 and TRBJ1-4; 7 nucleotides line up with TRBD1. The CDR3 totals 15 residues. In germline, CDR1 is SGHVS, CDR2 FNYEAQ. V was clipped by 6 bases and J by 6 bases; unmatched bases: 10. The CDR3 sequence is CASSPTGVGYEKLFF. CDR3 DNA (partial): TGTGCCAGCAGTCCTACAGGGGTGGGCTATGAAAAA. Full variable domain (rest looked up from reference TRBV7-6 and TRBJ1-4): GAGVSQSPRYKVTKRGQDVALRCDPISGHVSLYWYRQALGQGPEFLTYFNYEAQQDKSGLPNDRFSAERPEGSISTLTIQRTEQRDSAMYRCASSPTGVGYEKLFFGSGTQLSVL.

This clone was seen many times. CDR3 residues: CASSLVGHTEAFF. The covered CDR3 bases are TGTGCCAGCAGCTTAGTTGGGCACACTGAA. J is TRBJ1-1 and V is TRBV11-2; D is ambiguous. The read falls 3 residues short of the CDR3 end, and the missing part is taken from the germline J gene. V dropped 1 base and J dropped 3 bases, with 6 bases sitting between them. Germline CDR1 and CDR2: SGHAT and FQNNGV. The CDR3 contains 13 residues.

This clone was detected ten times or more. The CDR3 end lies 3 residues beyond the end of the read and is filled in from the germline J gene. This sequence joins TRBV20-1 and TRBJ2-5; TRBD2 matches at 9 bases. Trimming at V came to 0 bases and at J to 4 bases, leaving 12 bases not matched to a gene. The V gene's germline CDR1 is DFQATT and CDR2 SNEGSKA (reference sequence). The CDR3 is 17 amino acids. CDR3 protein: CSARDQSGGPSRETQYF. CDR3 DNA (partial): TGCAGTGCTAGAGATCAGAGCGGGGGGCCCTCAAGAGAGACC.

In regard to this clone: The CDR3 end falls 3 residues outside the read, so it is completed with the germline J gene. V is TRBV7-9 and J is TRBJ2-7; maybe TRBD1 (6 bases). The V and J ends lost 5 bases and 3 bases respectively, with 17 bases between them. Germline CDR1 SEHNR, CDR2 FQNEAQ (reference sequence). CDR3 length: 15 residues. The sequenced part of the CDR3 DNA is TGTGCCAGCAGCCCTTGGTCAGGGGTGAACTACGAG. Encoded protein: CASSPWSGVNYE. The full CDR3 protein is CASSPWSGVNYEQYF.

Note on this clone: Sequencing ends 3 residues short of the CDR3 end; the germline J gene provides the rest. The genes are TRBV30 and TRBJ2-1, with a possible D match to TRBD2 (6 bases). Between the trimmed V and J ends, which lost 5 bases and 5 bases, there was a span of 13 bases. The germline CDR1 and CDR2 sequences are GTSNPN and SVGIG (reference sequence). This CDR3 has 13 amino acids. The DNA read from the CDR3 is TGTGCCTGGTCCGGGGGATCGCACAATGAG. Protein product: CAWSGGSHNE. The CDR3 as a whole reads CAWSGGSHNEQFF.

This clone came up a few times. From the germline J gene comes the end of the CDR3, since the read stops 3 residues before it. V usage is TRBV7-9 and J usage is TRBJ1-2; D call uncertain. The CDR3 covers 13 residues. From germline, CDR1 is SEHNR and CDR2 FQNEAQ (reference sequence). V was pared by 1 base and J by 1 base, with 4 bases between. The DNA read from the CDR3 is TGTGCCAGCAGCTTAGACAGTAACTATGGC. Amino acids: CASSLDSNYG. The whole CDR3 region reads CASSLDSNYGYTF.

To note about this clone: Read data end 3 residues before the CDR3 end; the end is taken from the germline J gene. The rearrangement joins TRBV6-1 to TRBJ2-2; D call uncertain. The V gene's germline CDR1 is MNHNS and CDR2 SASEGT. The ends were cut back, 8 bases at V and 3 bases at J, with 16 bases in the middle. The CDR3 runs 15 residues. CDR3 DNA, as far as it was read: TGTGCCAGCCGTGCCTATCTCGTGGACACCGGGGAG. It encodes CASRAYLVDTGE. The whole CDR3 sequence reads CASRAYLVDTGELFF.

The table lists this clone with a few counts. The CDR3 end is not reached by the read, which stops 3 residues before it; the germline J gene fills it in. This chain links TRBV6-2 or TRBV6-3 with TRBJ1-5; no reliable D call. CDR3 length equals 15 residues. CDR1 MNHEY and CDR2 SVGEGT come from the germline V gene. The V end was cut by 5 bases, the J end by 6 bases, with 17 bases between. CDR3 loop: CASSLDAGMSQPQHF. CDR3 DNA (partial): TGTGCCAGCAGTCTCGACGCGGGGATGAGTCAGCCC.

This clone came up many times. Coverage ceases 3 residues before the CDR3 finishes, and the germline J gene fills in the end. The J gene is TRBJ2-1, the V gene TRBV5-1, with D tentatively TRBD2 (5 bases). The CDR3 has 14 residues. Germline CDR1 and CDR2: SGHRS and YFSETQ. V was clipped by 5 bases and J by 2 bases, with 11 bases between them. The covered CDR3 bases are TGCGCCAGCAGTGAGGGCGCTACCTACAATGAG. Translating gives CASSEGATYNE. The complete CDR3 reads CASSEGATYNEQFF.

This clone was found many times. The DNA ends 3 residues before the CDR3 does, and the rest of the CDR3 is filled in from the germline J gene. The V call is TRBV29-1, the J call TRBJ1-3; 9 nucleotides agree with TRBD1. V trimming: 4 bases; J trimming: 2 bases; junction bases outside the gene matches: 6. Germline V gives CDR1 SQVTM, CDR2 ANQGSEA. The CDR3 has 15 amino acids. The CDR3 loop reads CSVARGTGPGNTIYF. The DNA read from the CDR3 is TGCAGCGTTGCCCGTGGGACAGGGCCTGGAAACACC.

A word on this clone: The CDR3 goes on 3 residues after the read ends, and that part is filled in from the germline J gene. The chain recombines TRBV19 with TRBJ2-5; TRBD2 might be the D (7 bases). CDR3 length equals 13 residues. V shed 3 bases and J shed 5 bases, with 10 bases lying between them. Germline V gene data show CDR1 as LNHDA and CDR2 as SQIVND (reference sequence). This chain's CDR3 is CASSMKGGETQYF. The sequenced CDR3 bases are TGTGCCAGTAGTATGAAGGGGGGGGAGACC.

This clone was counted between two and nine times. The CDR3 end lies 3 residues beyond the end of the read and is filled in from the germline J gene. V usage is TRBV5-1 and J usage is TRBJ2-5, with 11 bases lining up with TRBD2. Germline V lookup: CDR1 SGHRS, CDR2 YFSETQ. Trimming cost V 0 bases and J 2 bases; bases outside gene matches: 6. The CDR3 totals 17 residues. The CDR3 sequence: CASSLGLAGRGQETQYF. The DNA read from the CDR3 is TGCGCCAGCAGCTTGGGACTAGCGGGGCGAGGACAAGAGACC.

The table lists this clone with a few counts. With the read ending 3 residues before the CDR3 end, the germline J gene is used to fill in that end. V is TRBV7-2 and J is TRBJ2-3; 11 bases are shared with TRBD2. The CDR3 loop spans 14 amino acids. The V gene's germline CDR1 is SGHTA and CDR2 FQGNSA. The CDR3 bases that were read are TGTGCCAGCAGCGGAACGATTAGCGGGAGGGCG. This sequence encodes CASSGTISGRA. The CDR3 in its entirety is CASSGTISGRAQYF.

This clone appeared many times. The read ends 3 residues early relative to the CDR3; the germline J gene fills the gap. The chain links TRBV29-1 to TRBJ2-7; possibly TRBD1 for D (8 bases). The length of the CDR3 is 15 residues. V dropped 4 bases and J dropped 4 bases, with 20 bases sitting between them. Germline values: CDR1 SQVTM, CDR2 ANQGSEA. CDR3 bases read: TGCAGCGTTGTTAGTTTACAGGGGGGGATTTACGAG. Translated, it gives CSVVSLQGGIYE. The whole CDR3 is CSVVSLQGGIYEQYF.

This clone was found many times. The read stops 3 residues short of the end of the CDR3; the missing end is completed from the germline J gene. The J gene is TRBJ1-4, the V gene TRBV4-1; D perhaps matches TRBD1 (5 bases). CDR3 size: 15 residues. Germline lookup yields CDR1 MGHRA and CDR2 YSYEKL. V gave up 4 bases and J gave up 5 bases, with 14 bases separating them. The part of the CDR3 DNA that was read is TGCGCCAGCAGCCTCATGGGGCAGGACAATGAAAAA. Encoded protein: CASSLMGQDNEK. The full CDR3 reads CASSLMGQDNEKLFF.